This TCR beta chain was captured by sequencing in a study of Graves' ophthalmopathy and Graves' hyperthyroidism. CDR3 regions of TCR beta were amplified from RNA transcripts. An opening RT-PCR round employed HTBI primers and preceded a second-round multiplex PCR. TCRdb re-derived calls from the multiplex PCR reads in MiXCR, one entry per CDR3 protein. The sample yields 740,000 or so distinct CDR3 sequences, approximately 40% seen once. Germline lookup yields CDR1 SEHNR and CDR2 FQNEAQ (reference sequence). This CDR3 contains 10 residues. The germline V and J ends were trimmed by 9 bases and 6 bases, with 8 bases remaining between them. As the starting material, approximately 10 ml of fresh peripheral blood yielded the PBMCs.

The TCR was taken from an adult man with Graves' ophthalmopathy. The V and J genes are TRBV7-9 and TRBJ2-5, with D unresolved. The sample taken for sequencing was peripheral blood. The CDR3 coding sequence is TGTGCCAGTACCGGACAGACCCAGTACTTC. It codes for CASTGQTQYF.